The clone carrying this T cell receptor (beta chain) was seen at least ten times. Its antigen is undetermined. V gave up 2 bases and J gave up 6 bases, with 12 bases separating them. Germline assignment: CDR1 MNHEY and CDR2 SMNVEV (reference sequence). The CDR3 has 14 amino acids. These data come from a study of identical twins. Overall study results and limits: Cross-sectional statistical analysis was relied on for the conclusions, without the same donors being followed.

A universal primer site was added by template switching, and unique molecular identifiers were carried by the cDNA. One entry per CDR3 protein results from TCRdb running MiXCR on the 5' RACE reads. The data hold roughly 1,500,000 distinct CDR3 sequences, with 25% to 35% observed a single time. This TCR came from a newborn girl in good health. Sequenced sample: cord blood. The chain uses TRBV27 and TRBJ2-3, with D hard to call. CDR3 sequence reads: CASSLPDQTDTQYF. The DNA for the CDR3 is TGTGCCAGCAGTTTACCGGATCAGACGGATACGCAGTATTTT.